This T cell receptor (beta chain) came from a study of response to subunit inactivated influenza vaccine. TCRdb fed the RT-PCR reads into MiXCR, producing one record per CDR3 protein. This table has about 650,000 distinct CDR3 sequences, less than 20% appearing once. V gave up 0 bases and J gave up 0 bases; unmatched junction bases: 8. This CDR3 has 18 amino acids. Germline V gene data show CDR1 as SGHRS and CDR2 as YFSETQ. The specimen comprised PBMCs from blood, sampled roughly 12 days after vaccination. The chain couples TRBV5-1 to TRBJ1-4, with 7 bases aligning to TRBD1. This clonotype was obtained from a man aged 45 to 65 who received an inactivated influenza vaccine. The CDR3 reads CASSLGRTQGATNEKLFF. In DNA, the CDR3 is TGCGCCAGCAGCTTGGGACGGACCCAGGGGGCAACTAATGAAAAACTGTTTTTT.